The T cell receptor (beta chain) described here comes from a study of blood T cell repertoires in COVID-19. Across the study: Italy, Spain and the United States were the sources of the convalescent and acute COVID-19 samples. PBMCs, B-cell-depleted T cells, or T cells provided the cDNA or gDNA that made up the material.

J was trimmed by 0 bases and V by 6 bases; bases with no gene match: 14. Germline CDR1 reads LNHNV; CDR2 reads YYDKDF (reference sequence). This CDR3 has 18 amino acids. Original processing notes: Reference gene primers were amplified, and this amplification served to estimate nucleated cell counts. TCRdb's copy holds only in-frame clones and misses some; the assay was immunoSEQ multiplex PCR. Clone size and V and J calls were adopted from that table, with D and trimming inferred from the DNA. The data contain under 250,000 clones, roughly 85% of them singletons. Sequenced material: PBMCs or T cells enriched from blood (not recorded which). The chain employs TRBV15 and TRBJ1-3; 7 nucleotides match TRBD1. The origin of this receptor is a woman aged 50 to 60 with acute COVID-19. Written as DNA, the CDR3 is TGTGCCACCAGGATCGGGACAGATATACCCATCTCTGGAAACACCATATATTTT. It encodes CATRIGTDIPISGNTIYF.